The 22 T cell receptor beta chains in this list originate from one sample, sequenced in a study of CD8+ T cells in alopecia areata. Researchers took lesional scalp punch biopsies and peripheral blood from people who were alopecia areata patients. The sequencing template was cDNA reverse transcribed from extracted RNA. Assay used: immunoSEQ multiplex PCR; TCRdb lists only in-frame clones, some missing. Of thousands of clones in the sample, roughly 67% were seen once. The material sequenced was skin, taken at week 0. The origin of the receptors is a human donor with alopecia areata.

The chain recombines TRBV28 with TRBJ2-1; 10 positions agree with TRBD2. Germline loops: CDR1 MDHEN, CDR2 SYDVKM. This CDR3 is 21 amino acids long. V shed 6 bases, J shed 0 bases, and the junction held 20 bases outside the gene matches. CDR3 protein: CASSFPTSSGGGPSSYNEQFF. The CDR3 DNA reads TGTGCCAGCAGCTTCCCTACTTCTAGCGGGGGAGGACCGAGCTCCTACAATGAGCAGTTCTTC.

This clone showed up just a few times. The gene calls are TRBV7-2 and TRBJ2-6; the D is unclear. CDR3 length: 17 amino acids. Trimming took off 1 base at V and 0 bases at J, with 10 bases between the two ends. Germline values: CDR1 SGHTA, CDR2 FQGNSA. CDR3 nucleotides: TGTGCCAGCAGCTTAGATGACTGGAGCTCTGGGGCCAACGTCCTGACTTTC. As protein: CASSLDDWSSGANVLTF.

The V gene is TRBV5-4, the J gene TRBJ1-6; 8 nucleotides line up with TRBD1. The CDR3 is 15 residues long. CDR1 and CDR2 from the germline V gene are SGHNT and YYREEE (reference sequence). V lost 4 bases, J lost 2 bases, and 2 bases stayed unmatched. The CDR3 nucleotides are TGTGCCAGCAGCCCGGACAGGGCCTATAATTCACCCCTCCACTTT. Protein product: CASSPDRAYNSPLHF.

This chain links TRBV6-1 with TRBJ2-1, with D hard to call. Trimming pared 6 bases from V and 0 bases from J, leaving 9 bases between. The CDR3 extends over 14 amino acids. The germline CDR1 and CDR2 sequences are MNHNS and SASEGT. CDR3 protein: CASRGMGSYNEQFF. CDR3 nucleotide sequence: TGTGCCAGCAGGGGGATGGGCTCCTACAATGAGCAGTTCTTC.

The rearrangement joins TRBV27 to TRBJ1-5; D may be TRBD1 (6 bases). Germline CDR1 is MNHEY and CDR2 is SMNVEV (reference sequence). Trimming took 1 base from V and 7 from J, leaving 14 bases between them. The CDR3 consists of 15 residues. In nucleotides, the CDR3 is TGTGCCAGCAGTTTATATAGCGGGGGGCAACAGCCCCAGCATTTT. It specifies CASSLYSGGQQPQHF.

This clone appeared a few times. This rearrangement joins TRBV4-2 to TRBJ2-7, with no clear D. Germline lookup yields CDR1 LGHNA and CDR2 YNFKEQ. There are 15 residues in the CDR3. Trimming shortened V by 5 bases and J by 0 bases, and 14 bases separated the two germline ends. The CDR3: CASSVDMTYSYEQYF. The CDR3 DNA follows: TGTGCCAGCAGCGTCGACATGACCTACTCCTACGAGCAGTACTTC.

The V gene is TRBV7-3, the J gene TRBJ2-2, with D possibly TRBD2 on 7 matching bases. This CDR3 has 14 amino acids. CDR1 is SGHTA and CDR2 is FQGTGA in the germline V gene. V was pared by 5 bases and J by 7 bases, with 14 bases between. Here the CDR3 reads CASSGAGAYGELFF. In DNA, the CDR3 is TGTGCCAGCAGCGGTGCGGGGGCGTACGGGGAGCTGTTTTTT.

This rearrangement joins TRBV6-5 to TRBJ2-1, with 10 nucleotides matching TRBD2. Trimming at V came to 0 bases and at J to 8 bases, leaving 4 bases not matched to a gene. Germline V lookup: CDR1 MNHEY, CDR2 SVGAGI. The CDR3 has 15 residues. The CDR3 sequence is CASSYSTSGSHEQFF. CDR3 nucleotides: TGTGCCAGCAGTTACTCGACTAGCGGGTCCCATGAGCAGTTCTTC.

The gene calls are TRBV5-4 and TRBJ2-7; D is uncertain. V was trimmed by 4 bases and J by 0 bases, leaving 14 bases between them. This CDR3 has 15 residues. Germline V gene data show CDR1 as SGHNT and CDR2 as YYREEE (reference sequence). The CDR3 loop reads CASSLSRTGSYEQYF. The CDR3 bases are TGTGCCAGCAGCCTTAGCCGGACGGGCTCCTACGAGCAGTACTTC. Combining the CDR3 with reference TRBV5-4 and TRBJ2-7 gives the whole variable domain ETGVTQSPTHLIKTRGQQVTLRCSSQSGHNTVSWYQQALGQGPQFIFQYYREEENGRGNFPPRFSGLQFPNYSSELNVNALELDDSALYLCASSLSRTGSYEQYFGPGTRLTVT.

This clone was counted only a few times. This chain uses TRBV6-1 with TRBJ1-2; D is unclear. CDR1 is MNHNS, CDR2 SASEGT, per germline. CDR3 size: 13 residues. Between the trimmed V and J ends, which lost 7 bases and 4 bases, there was a span of 13 bases. The CDR3, as DNA: TGTGCCAGCAAGAACCAGGATACCTATGGCTACACCTTC. Encoded protein: CASKNQDTYGYTF.

This clone turned up a few times. The rearrangement joins TRBV29-1 to TRBJ2-7, with 7 bases that match TRBD1. The germline CDR1 and CDR2 sequences are SQVTM and ANQGSEA. The CDR3 is 14 amino acids. V lost 0 bases, J lost 3 bases, and 5 bases stayed unmatched. The CDR3 loop reads CSVEDTRDSYEQYF. The CDR3, as DNA: TGCAGCGTTGAAGATACACGGGACAGCTACGAGCAGTACTTC.

The rearrangement links TRBV5-4 to TRBJ2-7; possibly TRBD1 for D (5 bases). Germline assignment: CDR1 SGHNT and CDR2 YYREEE (reference sequence). The CDR3 extends over 19 amino acids. The V gene lost 0 bases and the J gene lost 3 bases, with 25 bases spanning the gap. The CDR3 DNA follows: TGTGCCAGCAGCTTGGCTGTTTCCTTACGGCAGGGCGAAAACTACGAGCAGTACTTC. Its translation: CASSLAVSLRQGENYEQYF.

This chain connects TRBV18 to TRBJ1-5; D is uncertain. The CDR3 runs 15 residues. Germline V gene lookup returns CDR1 KGHSH and CDR2 LQKENI. V was cut by 4 bases and J by 0 bases, with 10 bases left in between. The chain's CDR3 is CASSRRPYSNQPQHF. For the CDR3, the DNA is TGTGCCAGCTCACGCCGACCGTATAGCAATCAGCCCCAGCATTTT.

The V and J genes are TRBV21-1 and TRBJ1-6. TRBV21-1 is noted as a pseudogene. The CDR3 has 18 amino acids. The CDR3 region is CASRVLVVHIHHNSPLHF. Written as DNA, the CDR3 is TGTGCCAGCAGGGTTCTAGTAGTACACATACATCATAATTCACCCCTCCACTTT.

The J gene is TRBJ2-7, the V gene TRBV29-1; D uncertain. The CDR3 extends over 12 amino acids. V lost 0 bases to trimming and J lost 6 bases, with 9 bases between them. Germline lookup yields CDR1 SQVTM and CDR2 ANQGSEA. CDR3 region: CSVEDKGSEQYF. CDR3 DNA sequence: TGCAGCGTTGAAGATAAGGGTTCCGAGCAGTACTTC.

The V call is TRBV5-6, the J call TRBJ2-3; 9 bases fit TRBD2. This CDR3 comprises 16 residues. The junction had 5 bases not matched to a gene; V was cut back by 3 bases and J by 0 bases. Germline CDR1 is SGHDT and CDR2 is YYEEEE. The CDR3, as DNA: TGTGCCAGCAGCTCAGGGACTAGCTGGAGCACAGATACGCAGTATTTT. The encoded protein is CASSSGTSWSTDTQYF.

With respect to this clone: The CDR3 end shows no conserved phenylalanine or tryptophan, and so a read error is likely. CDR3 in DNA: TGTGCCAGCAGCCCTAGTGCTTCCTACGAGCAGTACCTC. Protein: CASSPSASYEQYL. The V call is TRBV7-2, the J call TRBJ2-7; no clear D gene. There are 13 residues in the CDR3. Trimming removed 5 bases from V and 1 base from J, with 9 bases in between. Per germline, CDR1 SGHTA and CDR2 FQGNSA.

The gene calls are TRBV7-5 and TRBJ2-3; TRBD1 reflects the table's D call only, with no check against the DNA. TRBV7-5 is a recognized pseudogene. The CDR3 is 14 amino acids. CDR3 coding DNA: TGTGCCAGCAGCTTTGGACAGAACACAGATACGCAGTATTTT. It yields the protein CASSFGQNTDTQYF.

In this sample, this clone turned up a few times. This chain joins TRBV11-2 and TRBJ1-3; a weak D match, TRBD1 (6 bases). V was trimmed by 5 bases and J by 2 bases, leaving 13 bases between them. The CDR3 totals 15 residues. Germline V gene data show CDR1 as SGHAT and CDR2 as FQNNGV. For the CDR3, the DNA is TGTGCCAGCAGCCTACAGGGAGGAACTGGAAACACCATATATTTT. It translates to CASSLQGGTGNTIYF.

This sequence joins TRBV7-3 and TRBJ2-2; weak D call: TRBD2 (5 bases). Trimming took 4 bases from V and 1 from J, leaving 13 bases between them. CDR1 SGHTA and CDR2 FQGTGA come from the germline V gene. The CDR3 spans 16 residues. This CDR3 reads CASSSLALRNTGELFF. CDR3 bases: TGTGCCAGCAGCTCATTAGCGCTACGGAACACCGGGGAGCTGTTTTTT. The whole variable domain, remainder taken from reference TRBV7-3 and TRBJ2-2, is GAGVSQTPSNKVTEKGKYVELRCDPISGHTALYWYRQSLGQGPEFLIYFQGTGAADDSGLPNDRFFAVRPEGSVSTLKIQRTERGDSAVYLCASSSLALRNTGELFFGEGSRLTVL.

This clone was counted between two and nine times. The chain employs TRBV7-3 and TRBJ1-1, with D possibly TRBD1 on 6 matching bases. The germline V and J ends were trimmed by 5 bases and 5 bases, with 21 bases remaining between them. There are 16 residues in the CDR3. Per the germline V gene, CDR1 is SGHTA and CDR2 is FQGTGA. The chain's CDR3 is CASSLSPGQGRTEAFF. The CDR3, as DNA: TGTGCCAGCAGCCTAAGCCCGGGGCAGGGGAGAACTGAAGCTTTCTTT.

The chain recombines TRBV19 with TRBJ1-5; 11 bases match TRBD1. Germline V gene lookup returns CDR1 LNHDA and CDR2 SQIVND (reference sequence). The CDR3 covers 15 residues. V lost 5 bases to trimming and J lost 7 bases; unmatched junction nucleotides: 7. The chain's CDR3 is CASSAGQGAYQPQHF. DNA for the CDR3: TGTGCCAGTAGTGCTGGACAGGGGGCTTACCAGCCCCAGCATTTT.